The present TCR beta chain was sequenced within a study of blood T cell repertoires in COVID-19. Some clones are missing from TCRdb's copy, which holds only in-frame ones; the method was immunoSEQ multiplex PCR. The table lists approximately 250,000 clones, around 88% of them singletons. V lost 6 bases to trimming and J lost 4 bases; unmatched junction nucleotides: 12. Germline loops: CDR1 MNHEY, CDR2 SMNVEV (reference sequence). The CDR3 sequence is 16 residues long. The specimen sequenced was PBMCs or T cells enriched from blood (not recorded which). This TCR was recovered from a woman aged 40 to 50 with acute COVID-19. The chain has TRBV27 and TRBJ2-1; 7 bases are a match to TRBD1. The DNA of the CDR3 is TGTGCCAGCAGCCTCGGGACAGACTACCAATACAATGAGCAGTTCTTC. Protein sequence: CASSLGTDYQYNEQFF.